The source of this T cell receptor (beta chain) is a study of control samples from healthy donors and cancer patients. Data came from immunoSEQ multiplex PCR; TCRdb stores just in-frame clones and leaves some out. The repertoire holds around 180,000 clones, with just over 85% as singletons. The germline CDR1 and CDR2 sequences are MNHEY and SMNVEV (reference sequence). The CDR3 loop spans 15 amino acids. Trimming cost V 3 bases and J 6 bases, with 17 bases left between them. This clone has a single count. The TCR originated in a woman in her twenties or thirties in good health. V and J are TRBV27 and TRBJ1-2; the D gene is possibly TRBD1 (6 bases). Source material: blood. The CDR3 DNA sequence: TGTGCCAGCAGTTTTTGGGGGGCGAAACTAGATGGCTACACCTTC. It translates to CASSFWGAKLDGYTF.